The rows below give T cell receptor beta chains drawn from one sample of a study of shared clonotypes between healthy human individuals. Clones were sequenced by immunoSEQ multiplex PCR, and TCRdb holds only the in-frame ones, with some missing. The sample consists of roughly 2 million clones, 85% to 95% of them appearing once. Source material: naive CD4+ T cells sorted from blood. These receptors all stem from a man younger than 35 in good health. Both conserved end residues are part of each CDR3. The D gene is left open where the match is weak. Clone size is shown for a subset of rows, as once, few, many or a class of expanded clone.

>-|TRBJ2-7|TRBV12-5|TRBD1
TGTGCTAGTGGTTTGGAGACAGGGGGCCCCAACGAGCAGTACTTC
CASGLETGGPNEQYF
>-|TRBJ1-5|TRBV2|-
TGTGCCAGCAGTGAAGTATATAGCAATCAGCCCCAGCATTTT
CASSEVYSNQPQHF
>-|TRBJ2-2|TRBV5-1|-
TGCGCCAGCAGCTTCACGACCGAACTGACCGGGGAGCTGTTTTTT
CASSFTTELTGELFF
>-|TRBJ1-6|TRBV19|TRBD1
TGTGCCAGTAGTACATCTGGGACAGGGGGCAATTCACCCCTCCACTTT
CASSTSGTGGNSPLHF
>-|TRBJ2-1|TRBV5-1|TRBD1
TGCGCCAGCAGCCCCGACAGGGGGCCGGGAAATGAGCAGTTCTTC
CASSPDRGPGNEQFF
>-|TRBJ2-7|TRBV30|-
TGTGCCTGGAACCTACTTTTTGGCGAGCAGTACTTC
CAWNLLFGEQYF
>-|TRBJ1-6|TRBV18|-
TGTGCCAGCTCACCAGGGGGCCAACGGTATAATTCACCCCTCCACTTT
CASSPGGQRYNSPLHF
>-|TRBJ2-3|TRBV2|TRBD1
TGTGCCAGCTCAGAACAGGGGACAGATACGCAGTATTTT
CASSEQGTDTQYF
>-|TRBJ2-1|TRBV10-3|TRBD2
TGTGCCATCAGGGGACTAGCAACTTCCAATGAGCAGTTCTTC
CAIRGLATSNEQFF
>-|TRBJ1-5|TRBV7-2|TRBD1
TGTGCCAGCAGCGCCGGGACAGGGAGTCAGCCCCAGCATTTT
CASSAGTGSQPQHF
>-|TRBJ1-4|TRBV7-9|-
TGTGCCAGCAGCTTACAGGAGACTAATGAAAAACTGTTTTTT
CASSLQETNEKLFF
>-|TRBJ2-3|TRBV2|-
TGTGCCAGCAGCGCGCAGGGAATGGGCACAGATACGCAGTATTTT
CASSAQGMGTDTQYF
>-|TRBJ1-2|TRBV7-9|-
TGTGCCAGCAGCTTAATGGGGGTATATGGCTACACCTTC
CASSLMGVYGYTF
>-|TRBJ2-7|TRBV7-9|-
TGTGCCAGCAGCTTAGCGCCCATTGGGGACTACGAGCAGTACTTC
CASSLAPIGDYEQYF
>-|TRBJ2-5|TRBV5-1|-
TGCGCCAGCAGCTTGGGTACTAGGGAGACCCAGTACTTC
CASSLGTRETQYF
>-|TRBJ1-2|TRBV28|-
TGTGCCAGCAGTTTTTCAGTCTTTTCCTATGGCTACACCTTC
CASSFSVFSYGYTF
>-|TRBJ2-7|TRBV11-2|-
TGTGCCAGCAGCGTAGACGGGGGAGAGCAGTACTTC
CASSVDGGEQYF
>-|TRBJ2-3|TRBV19|TRBD2
TGTGCCAGCCGCGACTCTAGCGGGAGCTTCGATACGCAGTATTTT
CASRDSSGSFDTQYF
>-|TRBJ1-2|TRBV27|-
TGTGCCAGCAGTTTCAAGGGGTACTATGGCTACACCTTC
CASSFKGYYGYTF
>-|TRBJ1-6|TRBV4-1|TRBD1
TGCGCCAGCAGCCCAGGGGGACGGGGGGGAGGAAATTCACCCCTCCACTTT
CASSPGGRGGGNSPLHF
>-|TRBJ1-3|TRBV10-3|-
TGTGCCATCAGTGACGGGGGGGGAGGAAACACCATATATTTT
CAISDGGGGNTIYF
>-|TRBJ2-7|TRBV10-3|TRBD1
TGTGCCATCAGTGATTATGGACAGGGAAACGAGCAGTACTTC
CAISDYGQGNEQYF
>-|TRBJ2-2|TRBV7-9|-
TGTGCCAGCAGCTCCCGCCAGACCCCCGGGGAGCTGTTTTTT
CASSSRQTPGELFF
>-|TRBJ2-7|TRBV11-2|-
TGTGCCAGCAGCCCTGGGCCCTTAGCGACCCACGAGCAGTACTTC
CASSPGPLATHEQYF
>-|TRBJ1-1|TRBV7-8|TRBD1
TGTGCCAGCAGCCCCGGAGGGGGCCTGGGAACGGCTTTCTTT
CASSPGGGLGTAFF
>-|TRBJ2-3|TRBV7-9|-
TGTGCCAGCAGCTTAGAAGGGAACACAGATACGCAGTATTTT
CASSLEGNTDTQYF
>-|TRBJ2-7|TRBV5-4|-
TGTGCCAGCACTTCACGGACAGAGTCCTACGAGCAGTACTTC
CASTSRTESYEQYF
>-|TRBJ1-1|TRBV28|-
TGTGCCAGCGGAGGGGGTGGAGTGACCGCGTCTTTCTTT
CASGGGGVTASFF
>once|TRBJ2-1|TRBV9|TRBD1
TGTGCCAGCAGCATCAGGGGGCAGGACTACAATGAGCAGTTCTTC
CASSIRGQDYNEQFF
>-|TRBJ2-1|TRBV4-3|-
TGCGCCAGCAGCCAAGTTCTTAACAATGAGCAGTTCTTC
CASSQVLNNEQFF
>-|TRBJ2-1|TRBV5-1|-
TGCGCCAGCAGCCGGGACTCCTACAATGAGCAGTTCTTC
CASSRDSYNEQFF
>-|TRBJ2-7|TRBV27|-
TGTGCCAGCAGCCCTAGGAGGGGGGGAGCCTACGAGCAGTACTTC
CASSPRRGGAYEQYF
>-|TRBJ2-1|TRBV5-1|-
TGCGCCAGCAGCGCGGGACGGCGAGACAATGAGCAGTTCTTC
CASSAGRRDNEQFF
>-|TRBJ2-7|TRBV6-6|-
TGTGCCAGCAGGATGGCAGATTCCTACGAGCAGTACTTC
CASRMADSYEQYF
>-|TRBJ1-1|TRBV5-1|-
TGCGCCAGCAGCCTGCGGACAGCCGATCCCCCAGCTTTCTTT
CASSLRTADPPAFF
>-|TRBJ2-7|TRBV6-6|-
TGTGCCAGCAGTAGGACATACGAGCAGTACTTC
CASSRTYEQYF
>-|TRBJ2-1|TRBV5-6|TRBD2
TGTGCCAGCAGCTCTCTGACTAGCGCCTACAATGAGCAGTTCTTC
CASSSLTSAYNEQFF
>-|TRBJ2-1|TRBV6-6|TRBD2
TGTGCCAGCAGTTATCGAACTAGCGGGGTGGAGTTCTTC
CASSYRTSGVEFF
>-|TRBJ2-1|TRBV7-9|-
TGTGCCAGCAGCTTATGGTTAAACAGGGAATTCTCCTACAATGAGCAGTTCTTC
CASSLWLNREFSYNEQFF
>-|TRBJ2-5|TRBV25-1|-
TGTGCCAGCAGTGAAAGACACCTACAAGAGACCCAGTACTTC
CASSERHLQETQYF
>-|TRBJ1-4|TRBV5-1|-
TGCGCCAGCAGCCCTGGGGGGAGCAAAGGTGAAAAACTGTTTTTT
CASSPGGSKGEKLFF
>-|TRBJ2-7|TRBV7-9|-
TGTGCCAGCAGCTACACAGGGTACGAGCAGTACTTC
CASSYTGYEQYF
>-|TRBJ1-2|TRBV4-3|-
TGCGCCAGCAGCCAAGATACGAATAACCCCTATGGCTACACCTTC
CASSQDTNNPYGYTF
>-|TRBJ1-4|TRBV30|TRBD1
TGTGCCTGGAGCACGGGACAGGGTATTGCTAATGAAAAACTGTTTTTT
CAWSTGQGIANEKLFF
>-|TRBJ1-2|TRBV28|-
TGTGCCAGCAGTACTGTACGGGCAGAACTTAACTATGGCTACACCTTC
CASSTVRAELNYGYTF
>-|TRBJ1-3|TRBV27|-
TGTGCCAGCAGTTTTGGCCAAGGGGACACCATATATTTT
CASSFGQGDTIYF
>-|TRBJ2-7|TRBV7-9|-
TGTGCCAGCAGCTTAGGGGCAGGGCGAAGGGAGCAGTACTTC
CASSLGAGRREQYF
>-|TRBJ2-2|TRBV7-8|-
TGTGCCAGCACCCCAGCGTGGGCCGGGGAGCTGTTTTTT
CASTPAWAGELFF
>-|TRBJ2-5|TRBV6-5|-
TGTGCCAGCGGGAAGGAGACCCAGTACTTC
CASGKETQYF
>-|TRBJ2-3|TRBV5-1|TRBD2
TGCGCCAGCAGCCGGACCAGCGGGGGGGCACAGGATACGCAGTATTTT
CASSRTSGGAQDTQYF
>-|TRBJ1-2|TRBV4-2|TRBD1
TGTGCCAGCAGGCCCACAGGGGGGTATGGCTACACCTTC
CASRPTGGYGYTF